Described below is a single T cell receptor beta chain sequence and its context. The source of the sample is a study of blood T cell repertoires in COVID-19. The overall study: The United States, Italy and Spain supplied acute and convalescent COVID-19 samples.

CDR1 is MNHEY, CDR2 SMNVEV, per germline (reference sequence). Trimming took off 5 bases at V and 0 bases at J, with 11 bases between the two ends. The CDR3 is 16 amino acids. Libraries were prepared by immunoSEQ multiplex PCR; TCRdb keeps only in-frame clonotypes and omits some of them. The top ten hold 14% of the sample, which has about 52,000 clones, over 75% seen once. The sample was peripheral blood. The clonotype comes from a man aged 65 to 85 with acute or convalescent COVID-19. This sequence joins TRBV27 and TRBJ1-6; no clear D. The CDR3: CASSAAGSSYNSPLHF. Here the CDR3 DNA reads TGTGCCAGCAGTGCAGCGGGGAGCTCCTATAATTCACCCCTCCACTTT.